This note documents a single T cell receptor (beta chain) sequence. Germline CDR1 reads MDHEN; CDR2 reads SYDVKM. This CDR3 is built from 17 residues. V was pared by 3 bases and J by 2 bases, with 6 bases of the junction left unmatched. This record belongs to a study of blood T cell repertoires in COVID-19. TCRdb's table, derived via immunoSEQ multiplex PCR, lists solely in-frame clones and lacks some. In the table there are fewer than 250,000 clones, about 82% of which are singletons. The receptor was derived from a woman of 80 years or more with COVID-19, enrolled during active disease. This chain uses TRBV28 with TRBJ1-4; TRBD1 matches at 10 bases. The sample taken for sequencing was peripheral blood. The CDR3 DNA is TGTGCCAGCAGTTTCCGCGACAGGGGGCTTACTAATGAAAAACTGTTTTTT. Translating it yields CASSFRDRGLTNEKLFF.